These T cell receptor beta chains were read from a single sample in a study of lymphopenia after photon versus proton radiotherapy. The protocol was immunoSEQ multiplex PCR, while the TCRdb copy is restricted to in-frame clones and leaves out a portion. Altogether more than 20,000 clones are present, around four fifths being singletons, with the ten largest covering roughly 24%. The sequencing here drew on peripheral blood, taken from a patient treated with photon-based radiotherapy. The receptors shown here come from a middle-aged man with gastric cancer. Each CDR3 is given with its conserved first and last residue. The size entry is marked missing in some rows and otherwise reads once, few, many or a size class.

V gene: TRBV5-1
J gene: TRBJ1-1
clone size: -
CDR3 protein: CASSFDRGYTEAFF

V gene: TRBV6-5
J gene: TRBJ1-6
clone size: -
CDR3 protein: CASTEGPTSPLHF

V gene: TRBV11-2
J gene: TRBJ1-4
clone size: few
CDR3 protein: CASSLQQNEKLFF

V gene: TRBV30
J gene: TRBJ2-3
clone size: -
CDR3 protein: CAWSRTDTQYF

V gene: TRBV14
J gene: TRBJ2-5
clone size: once
CDR3 protein: CASSPRQVMYQETQYF

V gene: TRBV4-2
J gene: TRBJ1-1
clone size: -
CDR3 protein: CASSQDGGMNTEAFF

V gene: TRBV4-3
J gene: TRBJ1-1
clone size: -
CDR3 protein: CASSKLLQGRTEAFF

V gene: TRBV7-9
J gene: TRBJ1-1
clone size: -
CDR3 protein: CASSLDLGNTEAFF

V gene: TRBV30
J gene: TRBJ2-7
clone size: -
CDR3 protein: CAWSDPVSNRFGYEQYF

V gene: TRBV6-6
J gene: TRBJ2-7
clone size: -
CDR3 protein: CASTDRGGTYEQYF

V gene: TRBV2
J gene: TRBJ1-5
clone size: -
CDR3 protein: CASSVSAGQPNQPQHF

V gene: TRBV7-6
J gene: TRBJ2-7
clone size: -
CDR3 protein: CASSLSVRGGSYEQYF

V gene: TRBV19
J gene: TRBJ2-3
clone size: -
CDR3 protein: CASSSPPGLAAGTDTQYF

V gene: TRBV7-9
J gene: TRBJ2-2
clone size: -
CDR3 protein: CASSSQGSTGELFF

V gene: TRBV29-1
J gene: TRBJ2-5
clone size: once
CDR3 protein: CSVSSGNQETQYF

V gene: TRBV7-9
J gene: TRBJ2-2
clone size: -
CDR3 protein: CASSSGLNTGELFF

V gene: TRBV12-5
J gene: TRBJ1-1
clone size: -
CDR3 protein: CASGLSGNTEAFF

V gene: TRBV7-2
J gene: TRBJ2-1
clone size: -
CDR3 protein: CASSAGLSNEQFF

V gene: TRBV18
J gene: TRBJ2-6
clone size: -
CDR3 protein: CASSPPARGPDGANVLTF

V gene: TRBV7-6
J gene: TRBJ2-5
clone size: -
CDR3 protein: CASSFWSLEYQETQYF

V gene: TRBV7-7
J gene: TRBJ2-4
clone size: -
CDR3 protein: CASSFNRRRQGGVKNIQYF

V gene: TRBV5-1
J gene: TRBJ1-5
clone size: -
CDR3 protein: CASSSGGGQPQHF

V gene: TRBV7-2
J gene: TRBJ1-5
clone size: -
CDR3 protein: CASSSREGGRQPQHF

V gene: TRBV19
J gene: TRBJ1-5
clone size: -
CDR3 protein: CASSKGGLTGFNQPQHF

V gene: TRBV9
J gene: TRBJ2-1
clone size: -
CDR3 protein: CASSVASGGANEQFF

V gene: TRBV30
J gene: TRBJ1-4
clone size: -
CDR3 protein: CAWSTAGQGNEKLFF

V gene: TRBV5-1
J gene: TRBJ1-4
clone size: -
CDR3 protein: CASSFQTGGFEKLFF

V gene: TRBV6-5
J gene: TRBJ2-2
clone size: -
CDR3 protein: CASSRTGTTGELFF

V gene: TRBV4-3
J gene: TRBJ1-3
clone size: once
CDR3 protein: CASSPSDLSSGNTIYF

V gene: TRBV18
J gene: TRBJ1-2
clone size: -
CDR3 protein: CASSPPVQAYGYTF

V gene: TRBV7-9
J gene: TRBJ2-7
clone size: -
CDR3 protein: CASSLRGTSGGREQYF

V gene: TRBV7-2
J gene: TRBJ1-2
clone size: -
CDR3 protein: CASSLSGPYGYTF

V gene: TRBV5-6
J gene: TRBJ1-3
clone size: few
CDR3 protein: CASSLGISGNTIYF

V gene: TRBV7-2
J gene: TRBJ1-1
clone size: -
CDR3 protein: CASSLMGYTEAFF

V gene: TRBV18
J gene: TRBJ2-3
clone size: -
CDR3 protein: CASSPRGRSTDTQYF

V gene: TRBV11-2
J gene: TRBJ1-1
clone size: -
CDR3 protein: CASSLDGRNTEAFF

V gene: TRBV4-1
J gene: TRBJ1-2
clone size: -
CDR3 protein: CASSQPGTNYGYTF

V gene: TRBV10-2
J gene: TRBJ2-7
clone size: -
CDR3 protein: CASTTGDRGNYEQYF